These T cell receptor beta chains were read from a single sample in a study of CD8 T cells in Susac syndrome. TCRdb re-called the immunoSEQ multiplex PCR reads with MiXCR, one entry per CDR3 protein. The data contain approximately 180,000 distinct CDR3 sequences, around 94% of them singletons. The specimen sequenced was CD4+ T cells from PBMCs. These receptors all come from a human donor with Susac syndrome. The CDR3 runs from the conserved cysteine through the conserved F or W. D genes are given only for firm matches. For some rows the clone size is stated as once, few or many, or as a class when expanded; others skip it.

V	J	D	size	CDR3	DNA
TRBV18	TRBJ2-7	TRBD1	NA	CASSPGTGGEYEQYF	TGTGCCAGCTCACCCGGGACAGGGGGTGAGTACGAGCAGTACTTC
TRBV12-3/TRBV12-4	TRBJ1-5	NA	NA	CASSPNSNQPQHF	TGTGCCAGCAGCCCTAACAGCAATCAGCCCCAGCATTTT
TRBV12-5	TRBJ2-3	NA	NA	CASGFTGAGSDTQYF	TGTGCTAGTGGATTTACAGGAGCCGGGTCAGATACGCAGTATTTT
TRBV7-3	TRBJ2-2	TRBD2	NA	CASSLRASGGSGELFF	TGTGCCAGCAGCTTAAGGGCTAGCGGGGGCTCCGGGGAGCTGTTTTTT
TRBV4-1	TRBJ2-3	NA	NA	CASSQDGGSDTQYF	TGCGCCAGCAGCCAAGATGGAGGGTCCGATACGCAGTATTTT
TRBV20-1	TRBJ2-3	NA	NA	CSANLPGFDTQYF	TGCAGTGCTAACCTCCCGGGTTTCGATACGCAGTATTTT
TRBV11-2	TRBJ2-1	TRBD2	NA	CASSSVAGTSSYNEQFF	TGTGCCAGCAGCTCAGTAGCGGGGACAAGCTCCTACAATGAGCAGTTCTTC
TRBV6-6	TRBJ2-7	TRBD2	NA	CAVGTNLEQYF	TGTGCCGTCGGGACTAATCTCGAGCAGTACTTC
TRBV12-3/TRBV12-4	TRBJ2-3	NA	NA	CASSLELVDTQYF	TGTGCCAGCAGTTTAGAACTAGTGGATACGCAGTATTTT
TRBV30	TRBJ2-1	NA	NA	CAWSVLPFSSYNEQFF	TGTGCCTGGAGTGTACTTCCCTTTAGCTCCTACAATGAGCAGTTCTTC
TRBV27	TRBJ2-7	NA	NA	CASSLSGLAPTYEQYF	TGTGCCAGCAGTTTATCAGGTCTAGCGCCAACCTACGAGCAGTACTTC
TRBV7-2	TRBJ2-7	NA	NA	CASSPRRIGEQYF	TGTGCCAGCAGCCCTCGGCGGATAGGCGAGCAGTACTTC
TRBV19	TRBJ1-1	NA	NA	CASSIDRGGPYTEAFF	TGTGCCAGTAGTATAGATCGCGGGGGTCCTTACACTGAAGCTTTCTTT
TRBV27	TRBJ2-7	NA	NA	CASSLSPSSIEQYF	TGTGCCAGCAGTTTAAGCCCCTCTTCCATCGAGCAGTACTTC
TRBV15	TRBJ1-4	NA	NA	CATSRDREVEKLFF	TGTGCCACCAGCAGAGACAGGGAAGTTGAAAAACTGTTTTTT
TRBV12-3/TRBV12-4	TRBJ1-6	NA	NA	CASSLGSYNSPLHF	TGTGCCAGCAGTTTAGGCTCCTATAATTCACCCCTCCACTTT
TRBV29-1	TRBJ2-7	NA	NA	CSVAPRLSGDEQYF	TGCAGCGTTGCGCCCAGACTTAGTGGCGACGAGCAGTACTTC
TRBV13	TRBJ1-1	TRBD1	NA	CASGGQFTEAFF	TGTGCCAGCGGGGGACAGTTCACTGAAGCTTTCTTT
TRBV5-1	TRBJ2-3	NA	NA	CASRGSKGTDTQYF	TGCGCCAGCAGGGGGTCTAAGGGCACAGATACGCAGTATTTT
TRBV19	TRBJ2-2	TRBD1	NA	CASSTRPDRVIHRTGELFF	TGTGCCAGTAGTACGCGCCCGGACAGGGTAATCCATCGCACCGGGGAGCTGTTTTTT
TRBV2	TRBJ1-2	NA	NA	CASSEVLNYGYTF	TGTGCCAGCAGTGAAGTCCTTAACTATGGCTACACCTTC
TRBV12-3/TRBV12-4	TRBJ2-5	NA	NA	CASRLDTGYQETQYF	TGTGCCAGCAGACTGGACACAGGTTACCAAGAGACCCAGTACTTC
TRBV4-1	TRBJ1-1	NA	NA	CASSPVGYRRVWYTEAFF	TGCGCCAGCAGCCCGGTTGGGTATCGCAGGGTCTGGTACACTGAAGCTTTCTTT
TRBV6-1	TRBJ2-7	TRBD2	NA	CASKPGLAGYEQYF	TGTGCCAGCAAGCCGGGACTAGCGGGTTACGAGCAGTACTTC
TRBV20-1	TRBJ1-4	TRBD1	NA	CSARDPSTGGIANEKLFF	TGCAGTGCTAGAGATCCAAGTACAGGGGGCATTGCTAATGAAAAACTGTTTTTT
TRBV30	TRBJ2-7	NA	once	CAWGLGTVSYEQYF	TGTGCCTGGGGCTTAGGGACGGTCTCCTACGAGCAGTACTTC
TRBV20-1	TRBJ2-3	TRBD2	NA	CSATGQRGGRTDTQYF	TGCAGTGCTACCGGTCAGCGGGGGGGCCGAACAGATACGCAGTATTTT
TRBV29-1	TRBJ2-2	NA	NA	CSVLSSTNTGELFF	TGCAGCGTTTTATCCAGCACTAACACCGGGGAGCTGTTTTTT
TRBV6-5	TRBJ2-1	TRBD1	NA	CASSYSTTGLKFF	TGTGCCAGCAGTTACAGCACGACAGGGTTAAAGTTCTTC
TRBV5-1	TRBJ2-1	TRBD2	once	CASSGGTSGYNEQFF	TGCGCCAGCAGCGGCGGGACTAGCGGATACAATGAGCAGTTCTTC
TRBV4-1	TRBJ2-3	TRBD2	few	CASSQDGLAGTDTQYF	TGCGCCAGCAGCCAAGATGGACTAGCGGGGACAGATACGCAGTATTTT
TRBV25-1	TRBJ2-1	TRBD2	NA	CASSSRTSGRANEQFF	TGTGCCAGCAGTTCCCGGACTAGCGGGCGAGCGAATGAGCAGTTCTTC
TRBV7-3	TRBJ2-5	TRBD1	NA	CASSLTGGQETQYF	TGTGCCAGCAGCTTGACAGGGGGACAAGAGACCCAGTACTTC
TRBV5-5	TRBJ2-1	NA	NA	CASSADSYNEQFF	TGTGCCAGCAGCGCGGACTCCTACAATGAGCAGTTCTTC
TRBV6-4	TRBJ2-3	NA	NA	CASSDNGGPTDTQYF	TGTGCCAGCAGTGACAACGGGGGGCCTACAGATACGCAGTATTTT
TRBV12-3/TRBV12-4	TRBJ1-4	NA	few	CASSLGAREKLFF	TGTGCCAGCAGTTTGGGGGCGAGGGAAAAACTGTTTTTT
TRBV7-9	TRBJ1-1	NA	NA	CASSVTSMNTEAFF	TGTGCCAGCAGCGTTACGTCTATGAACACTGAAGCTTTCTTT